Below, 8 T cell receptor beta chains from the same sample are listed, as sequenced in a study of blood T cell repertoires in COVID-19. Data came from immunoSEQ multiplex PCR; TCRdb stores just in-frame clones and leaves some out. The sample includes about 180,000 clones, around nine tenths seen only once; the top ten take 0.5% to 0.55%. The sample consisted of peripheral blood. These receptors originate from a man in his fifties with acute or convalescent COVID-19.

In DNA, the CDR3 is TGTGCCATCAGTCGCGGACAGGGGGAGACCCAGTACTTC. It codes for CAISRGQGETQYF. This chain connects TRBV10-3 to TRBJ2-5, with 9 bases identical to TRBD1. Germline V lookup: CDR1 ENHRY, CDR2 SYGVKD. With 5 bases clipped from V and 5 bases from J, the junction kept 3 bases outside the gene matches. This CDR3 has 13 amino acids.

The rearrangement joins TRBV5-1 to TRBJ2-5; 8 bases are shared with TRBD2. The CDR3 is 13 residues long. Unmatched junction bases numbered 5, after V lost 6 bases and J lost 4 bases. Per germline, CDR1 SGHRS and CDR2 YFSETQ. The CDR3 is CASTPGGGETQYF. CDR3 in DNA: TGCGCCAGCACCCCCGGGGGGGGAGAGACCCAGTACTTC.

This clone was picked up one time. The chain couples TRBV24-1 to TRBJ2-1; TRBD2 matches 8 bases. The CDR3 totals 14 residues. J lost 9 bases, V lost 3 bases, and 6 bases had no gene match. Germline CDR1 reads KGHDR; CDR2 reads SFDVKD. The CDR3: CATSDPALAAEQFF. Here the CDR3 DNA reads TGTGCCACCAGTGATCCCGCACTAGCGGCTGAGCAGTTCTTC.

The chain employs TRBV27 and TRBJ2-5; TRBD1 matches 9 bases. The V and J ends lost 4 bases and 5 bases, in that order; junction bases with no gene match: 8. Germline CDR1 is MNHEY and CDR2 is SMNVEV (reference sequence). This CDR3 is 15 amino acids long. In DNA form, the CDR3 reads TGTGCCAGCAGTTCCCGGGACAGGGCTTGGGAGACCCAGTACTTC. As protein: CASSSRDRAWETQYF.

This clone was observed a single time. The rearrangement uses TRBV6-5 and TRBJ1-6, with D possibly matching TRBD1 (6 bases). In germline, CDR1 is MNHEY, CDR2 SVGAGI. The germline V and J ends were trimmed by 6 bases and 6 bases, with 15 bases remaining between them. CDR3 size: 15 residues. The chain's CDR3 is CASRFNREGNSPLHF. As DNA, the CDR3 is TGTGCCAGCAGATTTAACAGGGAGGGTAATTCACCCCTCCACTTT.

The chain employs TRBV19 and TRBJ2-5; 7 nucleotides agree with TRBD2. Germline V gene sequence: CDR1 LNHDA, CDR2 SQIVND (reference sequence). There are 15 residues in the CDR3. J gave up 2 bases and V 3 bases, and 6 bases lay outside the gene matches. This chain's CDR3 is CASSIWRGLQETQYF. The CDR3 DNA is TGTGCCAGTAGTATCTGGCGGGGGTTACAAGAGACCCAGTACTTC.

The V and J genes are TRBV7-5 and TRBJ1-2; the D call of TRBD1 is as the table states it, not checked on the DNA. TRBV7-5 is a recognized pseudogene. This CDR3 region has 13 residues. The CDR3 is CARTIDDSLDEAF. The CDR3, as DNA: TGTGCCAGAACAATAGATGACAGTCTGGATGAGGCCTTC.

This clone was observed a few times. J is TRBJ1-2 and V is TRBV5-4; no definite D call. Germline V lookup: CDR1 SGHNT, CDR2 YYREEE (reference sequence). The CDR3 loop spans 14 amino acids. V was shortened by 0 bases and J by 0 bases, with 6 bases between the two germline ends. This chain's CDR3 is CASSLEAANYGYTF. Here the CDR3 DNA reads TGTGCCAGCAGCTTGGAGGCGGCTAACTATGGCTACACCTTC.